A selection of T cell receptor beta chains follows, all from one sample in a study of blood T cell repertoires in COVID-19. TCRdb's table, derived via immunoSEQ multiplex PCR, lists solely in-frame clones and lacks some. The data hold a few hundred thousand clones, with about 92% observed a single time. Input material: PBMCs or T cells enriched from blood (not recorded which). Receptors were obtained from a woman in her twenties or thirties who had recovered from COVID-19. Each CDR3 is given with its conserved first and last residue. A D gene is named only where the DNA matches it firmly. Not every row has a clone size; where given, it reads once, few, many or a size class.

j_call: TRBJ1-4
v_call: TRBV6-5
d_call: TRBD1
clone_size: once
cdr3_nt: TGTGCCAGCAGTTACGGATGGGACAGGCTTAATGAAAAACTGTTTTTT
cdr3_aa: CASSYGWDRLNEKLFF

j_call: TRBJ2-1
v_call: TRBV4-3
d_call: TRBD2
clone_size: NA
cdr3_nt: TGCGCCAGCAGCCGTGGACTAGCGGAAGGTAATGAGCAGTTCTTC
cdr3_aa: CASSRGLAEGNEQFF

j_call: TRBJ2-7
v_call: TRBV6-4
d_call: NA
clone_size: NA
cdr3_nt: TGTGCCAGCACCTCCACGAGCTCCTACGAGCAGTACTTC
cdr3_aa: CASTSTSSYEQYF

j_call: TRBJ2-2
v_call: TRBV5-4
d_call: TRBD2
clone_size: NA
cdr3_nt: TGTGCCAGCAGCTCCCCGCTAGCGGGAGGCACCGGGGAGCTGTTTTTT
cdr3_aa: CASSSPLAGGTGELFF

j_call: TRBJ2-7
v_call: TRBV9
d_call: NA
clone_size: NA
cdr3_nt: TGTGCCAGCAGCCCCCGAGGGTGGGATTACGAGCAGTACTTC
cdr3_aa: CASSPRGWDYEQYF

j_call: TRBJ2-1
v_call: TRBV4-3
d_call: TRBD2
clone_size: NA
cdr3_nt: TGCGCCAGCAGCCAAGAGGGCCCGCGGGGGGTTAATGAGCAGTTCTTC
cdr3_aa: CASSQEGPRGVNEQFF

j_call: TRBJ1-5
v_call: TRBV29-1
d_call: TRBD1
clone_size: NA
cdr3_nt: TGCAGCGTTACGACAGGGGTAAATCAGCCCCAGCATTTT
cdr3_aa: CSVTTGVNQPQHF

j_call: TRBJ2-1
v_call: TRBV19
d_call: NA
clone_size: NA
cdr3_nt: TGTGCCAGTAGTATAGCCCTAACTACGGAGGTCATAAGCTCCTACAATGAGCAGTTCTTC
cdr3_aa: CASSIALTTEVISSYNEQFF

j_call: TRBJ1-2
v_call: TRBV4-1
d_call: NA
clone_size: once
cdr3_nt: TGCGCCAGCAGCCAACCACTCTCGTATGGCTACACCTTC
cdr3_aa: CASSQPLSYGYTF

j_call: TRBJ2-6
v_call: TRBV18
d_call: TRBD1
clone_size: NA
cdr3_nt: TGTGCCAGCTCACCAAAAACCGGGACAGGGGGGAGTCTCAGGGCCAACGTCCTGACTTTC
cdr3_aa: CASSPKTGTGGSLRANVLTF

j_call: TRBJ2-1
v_call: TRBV5-1
d_call: TRBD1
clone_size: many
cdr3_nt: TGCGCCAGCAGCGAGCCGGGACAGGGGGCAAACAATGAGCAGTTCTTC
cdr3_aa: CASSEPGQGANNEQFF

j_call: TRBJ2-5
v_call: TRBV5-4
d_call: NA
clone_size: NA
cdr3_nt: TGTGCCAGCAGCCGGGTGAGCGGGACAGGAGGGGAGACCCAGTACTTC
cdr3_aa: CASSRVSGTGGETQYF

j_call: TRBJ2-5
v_call: TRBV7-8
d_call: TRBD2
clone_size: NA
cdr3_nt: TGTGCCAGCAGCTTAATGGGACTAGCGGTTGGGGAGACCCAGTACTTC
cdr3_aa: CASSLMGLAVGETQYF

j_call: TRBJ1-5
v_call: TRBV18
d_call: TRBD1
clone_size: NA
cdr3_nt: TGTGCCAGCTCACCATCTGACAGGGGCGGACAGCCCCAGCATTTT
cdr3_aa: CASSPSDRGGQPQHF

j_call: TRBJ2-3
v_call: TRBV7-2
d_call: TRBD2
clone_size: few
cdr3_nt: TGTGCCAGCAGCCCCGGGAGTCCCCGGGGGGGAGGGCAGTATTTT
cdr3_aa: CASSPGSPRGGGQYF

j_call: TRBJ2-4
v_call: TRBV7-6
d_call: NA
clone_size: NA
cdr3_nt: TGTGCCAGCAGCTTAGACTCTTTAGCCAAAAACATTCAGTACTTC
cdr3_aa: CASSLDSLAKNIQYF

j_call: TRBJ2-3
v_call: TRBV7-8
d_call: NA
clone_size: NA
cdr3_nt: TGTGCCAGCAGCTCGGACACTTACCCGGTGACAGATACGCAGTATTTT
cdr3_aa: CASSSDTYPVTDTQYF

j_call: TRBJ1-1
v_call: TRBV15
d_call: NA
clone_size: NA
cdr3_nt: TGTGCCACCAGCAGGGAAAGGACGGGAAACACTGAAGCTTTCTTT
cdr3_aa: CATSRERTGNTEAFF

j_call: TRBJ2-7
v_call: TRBV7-3
d_call: NA
clone_size: NA
cdr3_nt: TGTGCCAGCAGTTTAGGGGCCGGCTACGAGCAGTACTTC
cdr3_aa: CASSLGAGYEQYF

j_call: TRBJ2-3
v_call: TRBV6-2/TRBV6-3
d_call: TRBD1
clone_size: NA
cdr3_nt: TGTGCCAGCAGTGTCACAGGGGGAAGCACAGATACGCAGTATTTT
cdr3_aa: CASSVTGGSTDTQYF

j_call: TRBJ1-3
v_call: TRBV15
d_call: TRBD1
clone_size: NA
cdr3_nt: TGTGCCACCAGCAGAGGATACGAGACAGGGCTAGGAAACACCATATATTTT
cdr3_aa: CATSRGYETGLGNTIYF

j_call: TRBJ2-3
v_call: TRBV6-5
d_call: NA
clone_size: NA
cdr3_nt: TGTGCCAGCAGTTACTCTTCGGGAACCGGCGCAGATACGCAGTATTTT
cdr3_aa: CASSYSSGTGADTQYF

j_call: TRBJ1-2
v_call: TRBV5-1
d_call: TRBD1
clone_size: NA
cdr3_nt: TGCGCCAGCAGCTTAGGGGGCGCTGCGTGGGATGGCTACACCTTC
cdr3_aa: CASSLGGAAWDGYTF

j_call: TRBJ1-1
v_call: TRBV30
d_call: NA
clone_size: once
cdr3_nt: TGTGCCTGGAATGCCCCCCCGGGGAACACTGAAGCTTTCTTT
cdr3_aa: CAWNAPPGNTEAFF

j_call: TRBJ2-5
v_call: TRBV6-5
d_call: NA
clone_size: NA
cdr3_nt: TGTGCCAGCAGTTACTCTGGGGGCGCCCCGGAGACCCAGTACTTC
cdr3_aa: CASSYSGGAPETQYF

j_call: TRBJ2-7
v_call: TRBV6-6
d_call: NA
clone_size: NA
cdr3_nt: TGTGCCAGCAGCCTACTCAGGGGCTACGAGCAGTACTTC
cdr3_aa: CASSLLRGYEQYF

j_call: TRBJ2-7
v_call: TRBV18
d_call: NA
clone_size: NA
cdr3_nt: TGTGCCAGCTCACCGGCAGGTTCCTACGAGCAGTACTTC
cdr3_aa: CASSPAGSYEQYF

j_call: TRBJ2-7
v_call: TRBV7-3
d_call: TRBD1
clone_size: NA
cdr3_nt: TGTGCCAGCAGCCCTTGGACAGGGCTCGAGCAGTACTTC
cdr3_aa: CASSPWTGLEQYF

j_call: TRBJ2-7
v_call: TRBV27
d_call: NA
clone_size: NA
cdr3_nt: TGTGCCAGCAGTTTACAGGGTTCCTACGAGCAGTACTTC
cdr3_aa: CASSLQGSYEQYF

j_call: TRBJ2-2
v_call: TRBV6-6
d_call: TRBD1
clone_size: NA
cdr3_nt: TGTGCCAGCAGTGACAGGGGGAGGACCGGGGAGCTGTTTTTT
cdr3_aa: CASSDRGRTGELFF

j_call: TRBJ1-1
v_call: TRBV7-9
d_call: NA
clone_size: NA
cdr3_nt: TGTGCCAGCAGCTCCACAGGGAACACTGAAGCTTTCTTT
cdr3_aa: CASSSTGNTEAFF

j_call: TRBJ1-4
v_call: TRBV19
d_call: TRBD1
clone_size: NA
cdr3_nt: TGTGCCAGTAGCCCATCGGGACAGGGTACCGTTAGCGGAAAACTGTTTTTT
cdr3_aa: CASSPSGQGTVSGKLFF

j_call: TRBJ2-7
v_call: TRBV19
d_call: TRBD2
clone_size: NA
cdr3_nt: TGTGCCAGTAGTATCGGGGGGAGCTCCTACGAGCAGTACTTC
cdr3_aa: CASSIGGSSYEQYF

j_call: TRBJ1-2
v_call: TRBV7-9
d_call: NA
clone_size: NA
cdr3_nt: TGTGCCAGCAAGGAGGGGAATAACTATGGCTACACCTTC
cdr3_aa: CASKEGNNYGYTF

j_call: TRBJ1-2
v_call: TRBV5-1
d_call: NA
clone_size: NA
cdr3_nt: TGCGCCAGCACAGACTACTATGGCTACACCTTC
cdr3_aa: CASTDYYGYTF

j_call: TRBJ1-2
v_call: TRBV14
d_call: NA
clone_size: NA
cdr3_nt: TGTGCCAGCAGCCAAGGGACTGCCTTTGGCTACACCTTC
cdr3_aa: CASSQGTAFGYTF

j_call: TRBJ2-7
v_call: TRBV7-3
d_call: NA
clone_size: NA
cdr3_nt: TGTGCCAGCAGCTTAACCGGTTACGAGCAGTACTTC
cdr3_aa: CASSLTGYEQYF

j_call: TRBJ1-2
v_call: TRBV10-1
d_call: TRBD1
clone_size: NA
cdr3_nt: TGCGCCAGCTGCGACAGGGTGCATGGCTACACCTTC
cdr3_aa: CASCDRVHGYTF

j_call: TRBJ1-2
v_call: TRBV6-5
d_call: TRBD1
clone_size: few
cdr3_nt: TGTGCCAGCAGCCCCGGGACAGGGAAACATGGCTACACCTTC
cdr3_aa: CASSPGTGKHGYTF

j_call: TRBJ1-1
v_call: TRBV28
d_call: NA
clone_size: NA
cdr3_nt: TGTGCCAGCCTATCTTCAAGAAATGAAGCTTTCTTT
cdr3_aa: CASLSSRNEAFF

j_call: TRBJ2-7
v_call: TRBV18
d_call: TRBD1
clone_size: NA
cdr3_nt: TGTGCCAGCTCACCAAGGGACAGGCCGTACGAGCAGTACTTC
cdr3_aa: CASSPRDRPYEQYF

j_call: TRBJ1-6
v_call: TRBV7-3
d_call: TRBD1
clone_size: NA
cdr3_nt: TGTGCCAGCAGCTTAACGTCAGGGGGCAACTCACCCCTCCACTTT
cdr3_aa: CASSLTSGGNSPLHF

j_call: TRBJ1-2
v_call: TRBV10-3
d_call: NA
clone_size: NA
cdr3_nt: TGTGCCATCCCGGGGAGCAGTAACTATGGCTACACCTTC
cdr3_aa: CAIPGSSNYGYTF

j_call: TRBJ1-1
v_call: TRBV27
d_call: TRBD1
clone_size: NA
cdr3_nt: TGTGCCAGCAGTTTTCAGGGGGCTCGGACTGAAGCTTTCTTT
cdr3_aa: CASSFQGARTEAFF

j_call: TRBJ1-4
v_call: TRBV5-1
d_call: NA
clone_size: NA
cdr3_nt: TGCGCCAGCAGCTTGAGTGGGGGGGCTCGTGAAAAACTGTTTTTT
cdr3_aa: CASSLSGGAREKLFF

j_call: TRBJ2-3
v_call: TRBV15
d_call: TRBD2
clone_size: NA
cdr3_nt: TGTGCCACCAGCGGGGGGGCAGATACGCAGTATTTT
cdr3_aa: CATSGGADTQYF

j_call: TRBJ1-2
v_call: TRBV6-5
d_call: TRBD1
clone_size: NA
cdr3_nt: TGTGCCAGCAAGAAACCGGGACAGGGGTCTGGCTACACCTTC
cdr3_aa: CASKKPGQGSGYTF

j_call: TRBJ1-1
v_call: TRBV11-3
d_call: NA
clone_size: NA
cdr3_nt: TGTGCCAGCAGGAAGGGGCAGAAAGGGACTGAAGCTTTCTTT
cdr3_aa: CASRKGQKGTEAFF

j_call: TRBJ1-2
v_call: TRBV4-3
d_call: TRBD1
clone_size: NA
cdr3_nt: TGCGCCAGCAGCCAAGGACAGGGGCCCCTTTATGGCTACACCTTC
cdr3_aa: CASSQGQGPLYGYTF

j_call: TRBJ2-7
v_call: TRBV9
d_call: NA
clone_size: NA
cdr3_nt: TGTGCCAGCAGCATAGGGGCCCAGGGAACCTACGAGCAGTACTTC
cdr3_aa: CASSIGAQGTYEQYF

j_call: TRBJ1-3
v_call: TRBV7-2
d_call: NA
clone_size: NA
cdr3_nt: TGTGCCAGCAGCTTCGGAGGAAGTGTCGGTGTTGCTGGAAACACCATATATTTT
cdr3_aa: CASSFGGSVGVAGNTIYF

j_call: TRBJ1-5
v_call: TRBV2
d_call: TRBD1
clone_size: NA
cdr3_nt: TGTGCCAGCAGCCCGGGACAGGGTGCTGGTGGCAATCAGCCCCAGCATTTT
cdr3_aa: CASSPGQGAGGNQPQHF

j_call: TRBJ1-2
v_call: TRBV28
d_call: NA
clone_size: NA
cdr3_nt: TGTGCCAGCAGGCAGCCGGGGTCCGGCTACACCTTC
cdr3_aa: CASRQPGSGYTF

j_call: TRBJ2-5
v_call: TRBV7-8
d_call: TRBD1
clone_size: NA
cdr3_nt: TGTGCCAGCAGCTTAGATAACCAGGACAGGGGAAAAGAGACCCAGTACTTC
cdr3_aa: CASSLDNQDRGKETQYF

j_call: TRBJ1-3
v_call: TRBV5-8
d_call: NA
clone_size: NA
cdr3_nt: TGTGCCAGCAGCGAACAGGGTTACTCTGGAAACACCATATATTTT
cdr3_aa: CASSEQGYSGNTIYF

j_call: TRBJ1-2
v_call: TRBV4-2
d_call: NA
clone_size: NA
cdr3_nt: TGTGCCAGCAGCCAAGATGTTGGCAGGGAAGGCGGCTACACCTTC
cdr3_aa: CASSQDVGREGGYTF

j_call: TRBJ1-5
v_call: TRBV6-5
d_call: TRBD1
clone_size: NA
cdr3_nt: TGTGCCAGCAGGGCAGGGGGTTTCAATCAGCCCCAGCATTTT
cdr3_aa: CASRAGGFNQPQHF

j_call: TRBJ2-5
v_call: TRBV19
d_call: TRBD2
clone_size: once
cdr3_nt: TGTGCCAGTAGTATTGGGACTAGCGGGGCCGGCACCCAGTACTTC
cdr3_aa: CASSIGTSGAGTQYF

j_call: TRBJ2-1
v_call: TRBV12-3/TRBV12-4
d_call: TRBD2
clone_size: NA
cdr3_nt: TGTGCCAGCAGTTTACTCGGGGGGGCGGTAATCTTC
cdr3_aa: CASSLLGGAVIF

j_call: TRBJ1-2
v_call: TRBV9
d_call: NA
clone_size: NA
cdr3_nt: TGTGCCAGCAGCGGCGACAAACAGGGAGGGGTGCATGGCTACACCTTC
cdr3_aa: CASSGDKQGGVHGYTF